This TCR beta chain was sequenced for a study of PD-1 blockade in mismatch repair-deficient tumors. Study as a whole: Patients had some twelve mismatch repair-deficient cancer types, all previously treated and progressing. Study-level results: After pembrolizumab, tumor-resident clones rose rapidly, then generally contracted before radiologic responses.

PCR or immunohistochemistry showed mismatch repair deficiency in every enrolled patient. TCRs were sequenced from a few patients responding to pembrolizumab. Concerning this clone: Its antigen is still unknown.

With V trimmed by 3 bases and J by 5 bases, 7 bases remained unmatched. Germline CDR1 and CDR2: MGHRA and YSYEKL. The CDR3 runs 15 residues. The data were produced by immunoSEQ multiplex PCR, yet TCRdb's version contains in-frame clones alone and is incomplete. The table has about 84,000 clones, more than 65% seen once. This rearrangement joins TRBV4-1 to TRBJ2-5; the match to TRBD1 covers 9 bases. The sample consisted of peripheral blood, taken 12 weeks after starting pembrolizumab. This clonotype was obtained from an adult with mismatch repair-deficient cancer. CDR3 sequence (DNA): TGCGCCAGCAGCCAGGAAAACAGGGGGCAGGAGACCCAGTACTTC. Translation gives CASSQENRGQETQYF.